This is a list of T cell receptor beta chains from one sample in a study of metastatic and nonmetastatic thyroid tumors. TCRdb reanalyzed the PCR reads via MiXCR. The sample includes about 6,600 clones, around 32% of them seen just once. Sequenced material: adjacent normal tissue. These receptors were obtained from a female donor with papillary thyroid cancer or a benign thyroid nodule (not recorded which). Some clones in this sample may be carry-over from other donors' samples. CDR3s include the opening cysteine and the closing phenylalanine or tryptophan. D genes are given only for firm matches.

D gene	V gene	CDR3 protein
.	TRBV10-3	CAISLGGYGYTF
.	TRBV5-1	CASSPGWEAAEAFF
.	TRBV27	CASSLTPLREQYF
.	TRBV5-1	CASSRNIGGVVYEQYF
.	TRBV19	CASSPRYQETQYF
.	TRBV2	CASSVGPGVYGYTF
TRBD1	TRBV28	CASRSPGTGDTGELFF
.	TRBV5-1	CASSLGVQGEEPQHF
TRBD2	TRBV5-5	CASSLAGTSGGYEQYF
TRBD2	TRBV19	CASSRLAANTGELFF
.	TRBV15	CATSRDVGVLGGLLGYTF
.	TRBV14	CASSQDVVNPRAFF
TRBD2	TRBV6-1	CASSGLAGRGSYNEQFF
.	TRBV19	CASSTDRYYGYTF
TRBD2	TRBV7-2	CASSLAASGRHYEQYF
.	TRBV6-5	CASSYDWSGGEQFF
.	TRBV19	CASTPAEGQELVWTEAFF
.	TRBV6-1	CASSGYPGSYNSPLHF
TRBD1	TRBV3-1	CASSQDRGAFYGYTF
TRBD1	TRBV27	CASSFSGTGQNSYEQYF
TRBD2	TRBV6-5	CASSYSLGRENEQYF
.	TRBV11-3	CASSLGGGDKNTEAFF
.	TRBV3-1	CASSQAVATGELFF
TRBD2	TRBV11-2	CASTARASGSTDTQYF
.	TRBV6-1	CASSEADTGELFF
.	TRBV20-1	CSARGTDNQPQHF
.	TRBV7-9	CASSLDGQPQHF
.	TRBV6-1	CDSLPQGNNHPHHF
.	TRBV5-1	CASSLDFTPNTEAFF
.	TRBV6-1	CASSEAWPNEQFF
.	TRBV28	CASSLSGRLTEAFF
.	TRBV7-8	CASSLVGTTYEQYF
TRBD2	TRBV27	CASSLGLAGGRETQYF
.	TRBV20-1	CSASTYSPQETQYF
TRBD1	TRBV19	CASNHRGLTGNTIYF
.	TRBV20-1	CSAPDRAYEQYF
TRBD1	TRBV4-1	CASSQVERDRGRDTQYF
TRBD1	TRBV20-1	CSVGQGDQPQHF
TRBD1	TRBV2	CASSNYRGPNYEQYF
.	TRBV20-1	CSARDLVASDTGELFF
TRBD1	TRBV7-2	CASSLAGYGQGYEQYF
TRBD2	TRBV20-1	CSASYFSGGHVKDTQYF
.	TRBV28	CASSLWPDTQYF